Listed here is a single T cell receptor (beta chain). The antigen is undetermined. From the germline J gene comes the end of the CDR3, since the read stops 3 residues before it. The sample is drawn from a study of T cell clonality in common variable immunodeficiency. Study-level results: Common variable immunodeficiency TCR beta sequences reportedly had fewer deletions and N-nucleotide insertions. Authors noted CVID clonality's cause needs subpopulation repertoire sequencing. Compared with controls, CVID subjects had fewer shared TCRbeta clones.

Diagnosis required reduced IgG, IgA and/or IgM with specific antibody deficiency. CVID subjects had received replacement immunoglobulin for at least one year. With V trimmed by 6 bases and J by 5 bases, 13 bases remained unmatched. The CDR3 contains 15 residues. Germline V gene lookup returns CDR1 DFQATT and CDR2 SNEGSKA (reference sequence). The protocol was immunoSEQ multiplex PCR, while the TCRdb copy is restricted to in-frame clones and leaves out a portion. This table lists 15,000 to 17,000 clones. The J gene is TRBJ2-5, the V gene TRBV20-1, with 9 bases matching TRBD2. Sequences were obtained from peripheral blood mononuclear cells. The clonotype was recovered from a human donor with common variable immunodeficiency. Partial CDR3 DNA: TGCAGTGCCCATGAGCTAGCGGGAATATTTGAGACC. Residues: CSAHELAGIFET. The complete CDR3 sequence is CSAHELAGIFETQYF.